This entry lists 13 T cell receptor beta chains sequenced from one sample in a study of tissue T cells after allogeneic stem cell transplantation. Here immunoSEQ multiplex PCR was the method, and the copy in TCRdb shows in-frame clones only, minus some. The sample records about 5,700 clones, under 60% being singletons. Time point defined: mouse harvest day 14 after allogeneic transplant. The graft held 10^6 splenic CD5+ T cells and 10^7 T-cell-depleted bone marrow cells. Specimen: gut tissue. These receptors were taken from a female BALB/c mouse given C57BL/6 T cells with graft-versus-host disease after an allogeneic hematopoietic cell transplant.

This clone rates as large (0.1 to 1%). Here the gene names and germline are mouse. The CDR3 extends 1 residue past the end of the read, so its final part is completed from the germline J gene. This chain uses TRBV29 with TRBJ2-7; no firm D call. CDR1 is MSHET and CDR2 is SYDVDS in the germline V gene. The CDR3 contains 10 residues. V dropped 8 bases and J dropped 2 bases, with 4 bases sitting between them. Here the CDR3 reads CASGAYEQYF. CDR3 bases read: TGTGCTAGCGGGGCCTATGAACAGTAC.

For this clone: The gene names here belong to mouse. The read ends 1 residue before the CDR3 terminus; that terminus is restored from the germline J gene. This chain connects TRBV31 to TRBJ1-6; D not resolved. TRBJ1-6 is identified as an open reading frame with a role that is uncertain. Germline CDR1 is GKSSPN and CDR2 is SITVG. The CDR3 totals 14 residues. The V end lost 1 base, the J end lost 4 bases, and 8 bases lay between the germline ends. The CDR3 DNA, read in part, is TGTGCCTGGAGTCGGAACAGTTATAATTCGCCCCTCTAC. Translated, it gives CAWSRNSYNSPLY. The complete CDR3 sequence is CAWSRNSYNSPLYF.

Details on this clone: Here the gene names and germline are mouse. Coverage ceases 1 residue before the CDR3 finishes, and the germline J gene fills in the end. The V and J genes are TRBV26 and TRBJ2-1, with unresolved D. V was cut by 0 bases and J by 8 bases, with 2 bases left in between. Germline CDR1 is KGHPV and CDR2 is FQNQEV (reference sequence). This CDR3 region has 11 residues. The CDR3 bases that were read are TGTGCCAGCAGTCTGTCGACTGAGCAGTTC. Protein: CASSLSTEQF. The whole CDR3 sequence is CASSLSTEQFF.

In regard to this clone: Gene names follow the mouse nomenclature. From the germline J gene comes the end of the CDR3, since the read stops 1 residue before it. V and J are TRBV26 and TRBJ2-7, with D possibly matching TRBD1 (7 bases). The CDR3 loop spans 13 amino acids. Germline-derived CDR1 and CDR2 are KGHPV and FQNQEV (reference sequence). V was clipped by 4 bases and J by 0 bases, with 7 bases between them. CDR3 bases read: TGTGCCAGCAGTCAGGGGGCCTCCTATGAACAGTAC. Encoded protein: CASSQGASYEQY. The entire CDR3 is CASSQGASYEQYF.

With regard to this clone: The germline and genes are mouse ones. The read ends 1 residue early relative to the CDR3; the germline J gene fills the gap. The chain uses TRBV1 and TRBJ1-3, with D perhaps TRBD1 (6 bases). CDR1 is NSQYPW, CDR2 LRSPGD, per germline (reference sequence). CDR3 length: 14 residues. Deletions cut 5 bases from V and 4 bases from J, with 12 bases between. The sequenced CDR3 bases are TGCACCTGCAGTCCCGGGGGGCTAGGAAATACGCTCTAT. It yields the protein CTCSPGGLGNTLY. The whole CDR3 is CTCSPGGLGNTLYF.

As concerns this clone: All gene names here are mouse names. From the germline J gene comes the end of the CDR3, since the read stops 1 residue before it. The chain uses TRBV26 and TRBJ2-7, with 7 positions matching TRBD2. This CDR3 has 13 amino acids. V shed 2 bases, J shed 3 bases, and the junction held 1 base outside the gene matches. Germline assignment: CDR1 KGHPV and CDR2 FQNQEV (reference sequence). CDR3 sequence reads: CASSLGGGYEQYF. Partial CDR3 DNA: TGTGCCAGCAGTCTGGGGGGGGGCTATGAACAGTAC.

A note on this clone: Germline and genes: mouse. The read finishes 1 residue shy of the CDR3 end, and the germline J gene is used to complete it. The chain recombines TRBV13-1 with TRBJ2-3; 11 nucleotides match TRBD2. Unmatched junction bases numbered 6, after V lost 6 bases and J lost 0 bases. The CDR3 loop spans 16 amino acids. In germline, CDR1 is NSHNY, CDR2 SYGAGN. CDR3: CASNRLGGSSAETLYF. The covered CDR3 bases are TGTGCCAGCAATCGACTGGGGGGGTCTAGTGCAGAAACGCTGTAT.

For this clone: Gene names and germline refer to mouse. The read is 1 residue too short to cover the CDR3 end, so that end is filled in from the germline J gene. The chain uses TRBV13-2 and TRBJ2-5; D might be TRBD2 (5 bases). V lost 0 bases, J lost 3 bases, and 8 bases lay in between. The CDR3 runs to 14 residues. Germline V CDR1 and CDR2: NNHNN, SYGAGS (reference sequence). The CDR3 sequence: CASGDAPGQDTQYF. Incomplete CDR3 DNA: TGTGCCAGCGGTGATGCGCCTGGGCAAGACACCCAGTAC.

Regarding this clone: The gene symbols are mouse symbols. The CDR3 bases that were read are TGTGCCAGCTTCGACTGGGGGGGGTATGAACAGTAC. As protein: CASFDWGGYEQY. In full, the CDR3 reads CASFDWGGYEQYF. V usage is TRBV12-2 and J usage is TRBJ2-7, with 11 bases fitting TRBD2. The observed sequence ends 1 residue before the CDR3 terminus, with the missing tail filled in from the germline J gene. Trimming cost V 5 bases and J 4 bases; bases outside gene matches: 3. Germline V gene data show CDR1 as SGHLS and CDR2 as HYDKME. The CDR3 totals 13 residues. The variable domain in full, with the rest retrieved from reference TRBV12-2 and TRBJ2-7, is NSGVVQSPRYIIKGKGERSILKCIPISGHLSVAWYQQTQGQELKFFIQHYDKMERDKGNLPSRFSVQQFDDYHSEMNMSALELEDSAVYFCASFDWGGYEQYFGPGTRLTVL.

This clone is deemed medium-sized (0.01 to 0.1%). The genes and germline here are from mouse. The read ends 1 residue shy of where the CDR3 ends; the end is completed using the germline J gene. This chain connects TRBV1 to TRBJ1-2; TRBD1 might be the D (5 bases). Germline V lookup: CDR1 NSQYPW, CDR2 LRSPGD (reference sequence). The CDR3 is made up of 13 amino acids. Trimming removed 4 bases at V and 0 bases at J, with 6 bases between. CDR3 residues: CTCSVTANSDYTF. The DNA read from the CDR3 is TGCACCTGCAGTGTGACAGCAAACTCCGACTACACC.

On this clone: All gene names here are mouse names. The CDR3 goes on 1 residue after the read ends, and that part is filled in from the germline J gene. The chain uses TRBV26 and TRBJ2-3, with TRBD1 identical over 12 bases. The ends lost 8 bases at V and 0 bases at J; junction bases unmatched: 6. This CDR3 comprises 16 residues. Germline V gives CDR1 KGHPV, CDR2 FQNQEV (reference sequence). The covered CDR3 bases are TGTGCCAGCGGGCCGGGACAGGGGGCTAGTGCAGAAACGCTGTAT. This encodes CASGPGQGASAETLY. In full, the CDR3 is CASGPGQGASAETLYF.

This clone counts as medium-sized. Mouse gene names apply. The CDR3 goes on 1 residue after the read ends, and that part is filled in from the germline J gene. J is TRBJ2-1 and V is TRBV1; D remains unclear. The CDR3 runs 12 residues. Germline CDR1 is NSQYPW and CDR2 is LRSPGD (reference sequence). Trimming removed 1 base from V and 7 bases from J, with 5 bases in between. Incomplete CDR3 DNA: TGCACCTGCAGTGCAGGGGTGGCTGAGCAGTTC. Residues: CTCSAGVAEQF. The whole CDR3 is CTCSAGVAEQFF.

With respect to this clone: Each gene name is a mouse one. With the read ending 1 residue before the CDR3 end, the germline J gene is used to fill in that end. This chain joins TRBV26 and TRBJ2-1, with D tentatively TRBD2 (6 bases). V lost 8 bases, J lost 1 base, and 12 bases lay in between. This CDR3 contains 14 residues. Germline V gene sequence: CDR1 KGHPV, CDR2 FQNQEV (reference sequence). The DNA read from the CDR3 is TGTGCCAGCCACCGGGACTTAAACTATGCTGAGCAGTTC. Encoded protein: CASHRDLNYAEQF. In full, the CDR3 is CASHRDLNYAEQFF.